The 13 T cell receptor beta chains listed next were all sequenced from one sample in a study of shared clonotypes between healthy human individuals (dated by TCRdb to about 2020). The method behind the library was the immunoSEQ multiplex PCR assay. TCRdb took this table from immuneACCESS and kept in-frame rearrangements with V and J called. Such tables lack part of the clones; where checked against another copy, unresolved V genes explain under half of the gap, and the rest is unexplained. Counted in this sample were 950,000 to 1,100,000 clones; around 82% of them appeared once. The ten top clones hold 0.55% to 0.7% of the sample. Sample: memory CD4+ T cells from PBMCs. The label giving this sample's cell subset or site can be read as: CD45RA-negative fraction. These receptors were taken from a man aged 18 to 29 in good health. Some clones in this sample may be carry-over from other donors' samples.

This clone showed up just once. The chain recombines TRBV18 with TRBJ1-1; D remains ambiguous. Germline V lookup: CDR1 KGHSH, CDR2 LQKENI. The CDR3 covers 12 residues. Deletions cut 3 bases from V and 6 bases from J, with 8 bases between. The CDR3 is CASSPPVPEAFF. The CDR3 DNA reads as TGTGCCAGCTCACCCCCCGTCCCTGAAGCTTTCTTT.

For this clone: This may arise from a read error, as a much more abundant clone is one base away. Other DNA sequences of this sample code for an identical CDR3. The chain is built from TRBV6-5 and TRBJ2-5; perhaps TRBD2 as D (6 bases). V was trimmed by 6 bases and J by 1 base, leaving 15 bases between them. CDR1 and CDR2 from the germline V gene are MNHEY and SVGAGI. The CDR3 is made up of 15 amino acids. The CDR3 bases are TGTGCCAGCAGGGGGACGGGGGAACCCCAAGAGACCCAGTACTTC. Its translation: CASRGTGEPQETQYF.

Comments on this clone: This CDR3 is also generated by other DNA sequences in the sample. The chain carries TRBV28 and TRBJ1-1; the D is unclear. The V gene lost 8 bases and the J gene lost 5 bases, with 6 bases spanning the gap. The germline gives CDR1 MDHEN, CDR2 SYDVKM. The CDR3 totals 10 residues. CDR3 in amino acids: CASSQTEAFF. For the CDR3, the DNA is TGTGCCAGCTCCCAGACTGAAGCTTTCTTT.

The rearrangement links TRBV7-9 to TRBJ2-7, with 7 bases aligning to TRBD1. Looked up from germline, CDR1 is SEHNR and CDR2 is FQNEAQ (reference sequence). The junction had 9 bases not matched to a gene; V was cut back by 1 base and J by 9 bases. The CDR3 is 14 residues long. The CDR3 here is CASSLVYRGFWQYF. The CDR3 bases are TGTGCCAGCAGCTTAGTTTACAGGGGTTTTTGGCAGTACTTC.

The rearrangement links TRBV7-2 to TRBJ2-5; D might be TRBD1 (5 bases). This CDR3 has 12 amino acids. V lost 5 bases to trimming and J lost 5 bases, with 9 bases between them. Germline CDR1 reads SGHTA; CDR2 reads FQGNSA. As DNA, the CDR3 is TGTGCCAGCAGCCTCAGGGTGGAGACCCAGTACTTC. This codes for CASSLRVETQYF.

This clone turned up a few times. This chain uses TRBV7-2 with TRBJ1-2, with D tentatively TRBD1 (6 bases). Germline assignment: CDR1 SGHTA and CDR2 FQGNSA. This CDR3 spans 12 amino acids. V lost 5 bases and J 12 bases, leaving 16 bases between the germline ends. The CDR3 reads CASSPNGGANTF. CDR3 nucleotide sequence: TGTGCCAGCAGCCCCAACGGGGGCGCTAACACCTTC.

The CDR3: CASSSGGRAGETQYF. CDR3 nucleotide sequence: TGTGCCAGCAGCTCGGGCGGGAGGGCCGGAGAGACCCAGTACTTC. The rearrangement joins TRBV11-3 to TRBJ2-5; 9 bases map to TRBD2. J gave up 4 bases and V 4 bases, and 7 bases lay outside the gene matches. Per germline, CDR1 SGHNT and CDR2 YENEEA. This CDR3 contains 15 residues.

The chain links TRBV5-6 to TRBJ2-7; D might be TRBD2 (5 bases). Trimming stripped 3 bases from V and 6 bases from J, with 10 bases between. The CDR3 length is 12 residues. Per germline, CDR1 SGHDT and CDR2 YYEEEE. DNA of the CDR3: TGTGCCAGCAGCTCTTACCGGGGCGAGCAGTACTTC. Amino acids: CASSSYRGEQYF.

This clone has only a few counts. The rearrangement links TRBV5-1 to TRBJ2-5; unclear D gene. CDR1 and CDR2 from the germline V gene are SGHRS and YFSETQ. V gave up 5 bases and J gave up 2 bases, with 16 bases separating them. The CDR3 has 15 amino acids. CDR3 in DNA: TGCGCCAGCAGGCCCGTGGGTTTAATACAAGAGACCCAGTACTTC. Translated: CASRPVGLIQETQYF.

The CDR3 reads CASSFAGGYEQYF. The CDR3 region has the DNA TGTGCCAGCAGCTTTGCCGGGGGCTACGAGCAGTACTTC. The V gene is TRBV7-9, the J gene TRBJ2-7; TRBD2 is a possible D gene (6 bases). The V gene lost 3 bases and the J gene lost 3 bases, with 9 bases spanning the gap. From germline, CDR1 is SEHNR and CDR2 FQNEAQ (reference sequence). This CDR3 is built from 13 residues.

This chain links TRBV10-1 with TRBJ2-7, with D possibly matching TRBD2 (5 bases). The germline gives CDR1 WNHNN, CDR2 SYGVQD (reference sequence). The V gene lost 2 bases and the J gene lost 6 bases, with 11 bases spanning the gap. This CDR3 spans 13 amino acids. The CDR3 region has the DNA TGCGCCAGCAGTGAGCAGGTTGAGGGCGAGCAGTACTTC. It translates to CASSEQVEGEQYF.

The chain has TRBV28 and TRBJ2-5; D gene uncertain. The CDR3 has 14 residues. V was pared by 6 bases and J by 5 bases, with 16 bases between. CDR1 and CDR2 from the germline V gene are MDHEN and SYDVKM. The DNA for the CDR3 is TGTGCCAGCAGCAAGGACGGCTCTAGGGAGACCCAGTACTTC. Translation: CASSKDGSRETQYF.

This sequence joins TRBV7-9 and TRBJ1-3; unclear D gene. CDR3 length: 15 residues. The V gene's germline CDR1 is SEHNR and CDR2 FQNEAQ (reference sequence). With 5 bases removed from V and 0 bases from J, the gap between germline ends came to 11 bases. CDR3 amino acids: CASSQTRSSGNTIYF. The CDR3 coding sequence is TGTGCCAGCAGCCAGACCAGAAGCTCTGGAAACACCATATATTTT.